This TCR beta chain is drawn from a study of cytomegalovirus exposure and HLA in healthy donors. Assay: immunoSEQ multiplex PCR; the TCRdb copy retains only in-frame clones and omits some. Among some 130,000 clones listed, approximately 80% were seen once. Sequencing was done on a sample of PBMCs. This TCR was recovered from a man under 40 in good health and CMV-seropositive.

The CDR3 sequence is CASRDSPYEQYF. The CDR3 DNA sequence: TGTGCCAGCAGGGACAGTCCCTACGAGCAGTACTTC. The genes are TRBV27 and TRBJ2-7; D possibly corresponds to TRBD1 (6 bases). V lost 6 bases and J 2 bases, leaving 8 bases between the germline ends. Germline-derived CDR1 and CDR2 are MNHEY and SMNVEV (reference sequence). This CDR3 has 12 amino acids.